These 32 T cell receptor beta chains originate from one sample sequenced in a study of OX40 agonist ivuxolimab in advanced cancers. Profiling relied on immunoSEQ multiplex PCR, and the TCRdb table lists in-frame clones only, not all of them. The sample yields 45,000 to 65,000 clones, 86% seen once. The specimen was CD4+ or CD8+ T cells sorted from blood, collected in a trial of the OX40 agonist ivuxolimab. The receptors here all came from an adult with an advanced solid tumor such as melanoma, head and neck, liver or kidney cancer.

This clone has only a few counts. This chain connects TRBV6-1 to TRBJ1-5; D remains unclear. The CDR3 runs to 14 residues. CDR1 is MNHNS and CDR2 is SASEGT in the germline V gene. The ends were cut back, 4 bases at V and 0 bases at J, with 7 bases in the middle. CDR3 bases: TGTGCCAGCAGTGTGACGTATAGCAATCAGCCCCAGCATTTT. This sequence encodes CASSVTYSNQPQHF.

This clone was seen once. This rearrangement joins TRBV5-1 to TRBJ2-3; a possible D gene is TRBD1 (6 bases). There are 15 residues in the CDR3. Germline CDR1 is SGHRS and CDR2 is YFSETQ. Trimming shortened V by 6 bases and J by 5 bases, and 19 bases separated the two germline ends. CDR3 sequence: CASTLKGQGGDTQYF. The CDR3 nucleotides are TGCGCCAGCACACTCAAGGGCCAAGGGGGAGATACGCAGTATTTT.

The chain carries TRBV10-3 and TRBJ1-2, with 8 nucleotides matching TRBD1. The CDR3 has 15 amino acids. V gave up 6 bases and J gave up 2 bases; unmatched junction bases: 8. CDR1 is ENHRY, CDR2 SYGVKD, per germline. The CDR3 spells CAISGNRGTNYGYTF. In nucleotides, the CDR3 is TGTGCCATCAGCGGGAACAGGGGGACAAACTATGGCTACACCTTC.

The J gene is TRBJ1-6, the V gene TRBV30, with TRBD1 as a possible D gene (5 bases). CDR3 length: 16 residues. Germline V lookup: CDR1 GTSNPN, CDR2 SVGIG (reference sequence). The V end was cut by 2 bases, the J end by 1 base, with 12 bases between. The CDR3: CAWSTGLGSYNSPLHF. The CDR3 DNA is TGTGCCTGGAGTACAGGATTGGGTTCCTATAATTCACCCCTCCACTTT.

The V and J genes are TRBV18 and TRBJ2-1; TRBD2 matches 12 bases. The V gene's germline CDR1 is KGHSH and CDR2 LQKENI. Trimming at V came to 3 bases and at J to 1 base, leaving 4 bases not matched to a gene. The CDR3 contains 17 residues. This CDR3 reads CASSPRLAGVSYNEQFF. In DNA, the CDR3 is TGTGCCAGCTCACCTCGACTAGCGGGGGTTTCCTACAATGAGCAGTTCTTC.

The chain couples TRBV11-2 to TRBJ2-2, with 14 bases that match TRBD2. The CDR3 consists of 16 residues. Germline values: CDR1 SGHAT, CDR2 FQNNGV. The trim removed 5 bases at V and 3 bases at J, leaving 2 bases unmatched. CDR3 residues: CASSKGLAGDTGELFF. CDR3 DNA: TGTGCCAGCAGCAAGGGACTAGCGGGGGACACCGGGGAGCTGTTTTTT.

The gene calls are TRBV28 and TRBJ1-3; D is undetermined. Germline V gene lookup returns CDR1 MDHEN and CDR2 SYDVKM. The CDR3 spans 15 residues. V lost 5 bases to trimming and J lost 1 base, with 12 bases between them. CDR3 sequence: CASSAGTPSGNTIYF. The CDR3 DNA is TGTGCCAGCAGTGCAGGAACTCCTTCTGGAAACACCATATATTTT.

This clone showed up just once. The V call is TRBV6-5, the J call TRBJ2-5; 10 nucleotides match TRBD1. The CDR3 consists of 16 residues. Germline CDR1 reads MNHEY; CDR2 reads SVGAGI. Trimming took 0 bases from V and 4 from J; bases not matched to a gene: 5. For the CDR3, the DNA is TGTGCCAGCAGTTACTCGGGACAGGGGTTGGGAGAGACCCAGTACTTC. Its translation: CASSYSGQGLGETQYF.

This clone appeared a single time. The CDR3 bases are TGTGCCAGCAGCTTGGTATCCGGGTGGGACACTGAAGCTTTCTTT. Protein: CASSLVSGWDTEAFF. The chain employs TRBV5-6 and TRBJ1-1, with D unresolved. Per the germline V gene, CDR1 is SGHDT and CDR2 is YYEEEE. The CDR3 runs to 15 residues. With 0 bases removed from V and 3 bases from J, the gap between germline ends came to 12 bases.

V and J are TRBV5-1 and TRBJ1-1; D is undetermined. The V gene lost 0 bases and the J gene lost 1 base, with 4 bases spanning the gap. This CDR3 has 13 residues. Germline V CDR1 and CDR2: SGHRS, YFSETQ. The CDR3 loop is CASSLGKNTEAFF. The CDR3, as DNA: TGCGCCAGCAGCTTGGGCAAGAACACTGAAGCTTTCTTT.

The genes are TRBV19 and TRBJ2-1, with no clear D. CDR1 LNHDA and CDR2 SQIVND come from the germline V gene (reference sequence). The ends were cut back, 3 bases at V and 4 bases at J, with 7 bases in the middle. The CDR3 spans 13 residues. The CDR3 coding sequence is TGTGCCAGTAGTATCGGCAGGTACAATGAGCAGTTCTTC. It encodes CASSIGRYNEQFF.

The chain employs TRBV27 and TRBJ1-1; D uncertain. CDR1 is MNHEY and CDR2 is SMNVEV in the germline V gene (reference sequence). The CDR3 is made up of 13 amino acids. Trimming took 5 bases from V and 1 from J, leaving 8 bases between them. The DNA for the CDR3 is TGTGCCAGCAGTCTATACAGGAACACTGAAGCTTTCTTT. As protein: CASSLYRNTEAFF.

The chain uses TRBV6-1 and TRBJ2-1; D call uncertain. CDR3 length: 13 amino acids. Germline V gives CDR1 MNHNS, CDR2 SASEGT. V gave up 6 bases and J gave up 10 bases, with 16 bases separating them. The CDR3 nucleotides are TGTGCCAGCAGCACGACCCAGGACCAAGAGCAGTTCTTC. Translating gives CASSTTQDQEQFF.

V is TRBV29-1 and J is TRBJ2-1; 7 nucleotides match TRBD1. This CDR3 has 13 amino acids. Trimming took 1 base from V and 5 from J; bases not matched to a gene: 2. The germline V gene encodes CDR1 SQVTM and CDR2 ANQGSEA. In nucleotides, the CDR3 is TGCAGCGTTGAAGTGGACAGGCACAATGAGCAGTTCTTC. This encodes CSVEVDRHNEQFF.

DNA of the CDR3: TGTGCCAGCAAGGGTCATGAATATGGGGATCAGCCCCAGCATTTT. Translated: CASKGHEYGDQPQHF. The V and J genes are TRBV6-1 and TRBJ1-5; no clear D. Germline CDR1 MNHNS, CDR2 SASEGT. Trimming cost V 7 bases and J 5 bases, with 18 bases left between them. The CDR3 length is 15 residues.

This clone was counted a single time. The rearrangement joins TRBV6-6 to TRBJ1-1; the D is unclear. V was pared by 7 bases and J by 4 bases, with 7 bases between. Germline V lookup: CDR1 MNHNY, CDR2 SVGAGI (reference sequence). The CDR3 runs to 11 residues. The CDR3 DNA sequence: TGTGCCAGCACCTGGGGCACTGAAGCTTTCTTT. It encodes CASTWGTEAFF.

V usage is TRBV30 and J usage is TRBJ1-4; possible D gene TRBD1, 6 bases. The CDR3 runs 12 residues. V lost 2 bases and J 10 bases, leaving 11 bases between the germline ends. In germline, CDR1 is GTSNPN, CDR2 SVGIG (reference sequence). CDR3 region: CAWSYRAGKLFF. The CDR3 DNA reads TGTGCCTGGAGTTACAGGGCAGGAAAACTGTTTTTT.

CDR3 sequence (DNA): TGTGCCAGCAGTTACTCGAGGGGGAACACTGAAGCTTTCTTT. Translation gives CASSYSRGNTEAFF. This chain joins TRBV6-5 and TRBJ1-1, with D perhaps TRBD1 (5 bases). Germline-derived CDR1 and CDR2 are MNHEY and SVGAGI. Trimming pared 0 bases from V and 1 base from J, leaving 6 bases between. This CDR3 is 14 amino acids long.

This chain connects TRBV30 to TRBJ2-3, with TRBD2 matching 9 bases. J lost 5 bases, V lost 4 bases, and 4 bases had no gene match. Germline V gene lookup returns CDR1 GTSNPN and CDR2 SVGIG (reference sequence). The CDR3 consists of 13 residues. CDR3 sequence reads: CAWKAGGRDTQYF. CDR3 sequence (DNA): TGTGCCTGGAAGGCGGGGGGGCGAGATACGCAGTATTTT.

This clone was observed a handful of times. This chain connects TRBV29-1 to TRBJ2-3; no clear D. Germline lookup yields CDR1 SQVTM and CDR2 ANQGSEA. There are 15 residues in the CDR3. The germline V and J ends were trimmed by 1 base and 1 base, with 12 bases remaining between them. The CDR3 bases are TGCAGCGTTGAAGCTCACACCAAGGGCACAGATACGCAGTATTTT. Translated, it gives CSVEAHTKGTDTQYF.

The V and J genes are TRBV5-1 and TRBJ1-1, with 8 bases lining up with TRBD1. The V segment lost 2 bases and the J segment 4 bases; nucleotides outside the gene matches: 4. The CDR3 contains 14 residues. The germline CDR1 and CDR2 sequences are SGHRS and YFSETQ. The CDR3 protein is CASSFTGGSTEAFF. DNA of the CDR3: TGCGCCAGCAGCTTTACAGGGGGGAGCACTGAAGCTTTCTTT. Supplemented by reference TRBV5-1 and TRBJ1-1, the full variable domain reads KAGVTQTPRYLIKTRGQQVTLSCSPISGHRSVSWYQQTPGQGLQFLFEYFSETQRNKGNFPGRFSGRQFSNSRSEMNVSTLELGDSALYLCASSFTGGSTEAFFGQGTRLTVV.

DNA for the CDR3: TGTGCCAGCAGCTTAGTACAGGGCTCGAAAAAATACACTGAAGCTTTCTTT. Its translation: CASSLVQGSKKYTEAFF. This chain uses TRBV11-2 with TRBJ1-1, with TRBD1 as a possible D gene (6 bases). Trimming removed 1 base from V and 3 bases from J, with 18 bases in between. The germline gives CDR1 SGHAT, CDR2 FQNNGV. This CDR3 has 17 amino acids.

The chain is built from TRBV6-1 and TRBJ1-4, with 8 bases lining up with TRBD1. In germline, CDR1 is MNHNS, CDR2 SASEGT. CDR3 size: 14 residues. J was trimmed by 8 bases and V by 7 bases; bases with no gene match: 9. CDR3: CASTPGQDGEKLFF. CDR3 bases: TGTGCCAGCACCCCGGGACAGGACGGCGAAAAACTGTTTTTT.

As regards this clone: A read error may produce the germline difference seen at one junction end. V gene TRBV6-5 combines with J gene TRBJ1-5, with D perhaps matching TRBD1 (5 bases). Germline CDR1 reads MNHEY; CDR2 reads SVGAGI. The CDR3 has 14 amino acids. The CDR3 nucleotides are TGTGCCAGCAGCTCAAGGGGCGCGGAACAGCCCCGGCATTTT. It is translated as CASSSRGAEQPRHF.

V and J are TRBV5-3 and TRBJ2-1, with a tentative D call TRBD1 (6 bases). TRBV5-3 is assigned to the ORF class and has an uncertain function. The CDR3 extends over 13 amino acids. Deletions cut 8 bases from V and 6 bases from J, with 15 bases between. This CDR3 reads CASSMAGANEQFF. The CDR3 DNA follows: TGTGCCAGCAGCATGGCAGGGGCCAATGAGCAGTTCTTC.

The chain combines TRBV10-1 with TRBJ1-1; maybe TRBD1 (6 bases). The germline gives CDR1 WNHNN, CDR2 SYGVQD (reference sequence). Trimming took 4 bases from V and 3 from J, leaving 15 bases between them. The CDR3 totals 15 residues. CDR3 residues: CASSGHRAMDTEAFF. CDR3 DNA: TGCGCCAGCAGTGGACACAGGGCTATGGACACTGAAGCTTTCTTT.

V gene TRBV10-3 combines with J gene TRBJ2-7; D might be TRBD1 (5 bases). Germline V gene lookup returns CDR1 ENHRY and CDR2 SYGVKD. This CDR3 is built from 11 residues. V lost 10 bases, J lost 5 bases, and 12 bases lay in between. In DNA, the CDR3 is TGTGCCACAGGGCGGTTGGACGAGCAGTACTTC. Its protein product is CATGRLDEQYF.

V is TRBV5-1 and J is TRBJ1-1; 7 nucleotides agree with TRBD1. The V segment lost 4 bases and the J segment 0 bases; nucleotides outside the gene matches: 15. Germline CDR1 and CDR2: SGHRS and YFSETQ. The CDR3 is made up of 18 amino acids. CDR3 DNA sequence: TGCGCCAGCAGCCAAACCAGACAGGGAGGGGGCTTGAACACTGAAGCTTTCTTT. Its protein is CASSQTRQGGGLNTEAFF.

The rearrangement links TRBV28 to TRBJ2-2; D is possibly TRBD1 (6 bases). The germline V gene has CDR1 MDHEN and CDR2 SYDVKM. Trimming took off 6 bases at V and 2 bases at J, with 16 bases between the two ends. The CDR3 covers 16 residues. CDR3 amino acids: CASRWRGQLNTGELFF. The CDR3 DNA reads as TGTGCCAGCAGATGGCGTGGACAGCTAAACACCGGGGAGCTGTTTTTT. The complete variable domain, with remaining parts taken from reference TRBV28 and TRBJ2-2, reads DVKVTQSSRYLVKRTGEKVFLECVQDMDHENMFWYRQDPGLGLRLIYFSYDVKMKEKGDIPEGYSVSREKKERFSLILESASTNQTSMYLCASRWRGQLNTGELFFGEGSRLTVL.

The chain combines TRBV11-3 with TRBJ2-1, with 10 bases fitting TRBD2. The ends lost 2 bases at V and 9 bases at J; junction bases unmatched: 4. Germline V gene sequence: CDR1 SGHNT, CDR2 YENEEA. The CDR3 loop spans 14 amino acids. This CDR3 is CASSLSGGVREQFF. The CDR3 DNA follows: TGTGCCAGCAGCTTAAGCGGGGGGGTCCGTGAGCAGTTCTTC.

This chain connects TRBV5-4 to TRBJ1-4; the match to TRBD1 covers 9 bases. V shed 2 bases and J 3 bases; nucleotides not matched to a gene: 2. The CDR3 length is 15 residues. Per germline, CDR1 SGHNT and CDR2 YYREEE (reference sequence). CDR3 sequence reads: CASSLQGASNEKLFF. In DNA, the CDR3 is TGTGCCAGCAGCTTACAGGGGGCGTCTAATGAAAAACTGTTTTTT.

V is TRBV10-3 and J is TRBJ2-6; D possibly corresponds to TRBD2 (5 bases). Looked up from germline, CDR1 is ENHRY and CDR2 is SYGVKD. This CDR3 contains 16 residues. V shed 0 bases and J shed 4 bases, with 10 bases lying between them. In nucleotides, the CDR3 is TGTGCCATCAGTGAGTCACGAGGGTCAGGGGCCAACGTCCTGACTTTC. Amino acid sequence: CAISESRGSGANVLTF.